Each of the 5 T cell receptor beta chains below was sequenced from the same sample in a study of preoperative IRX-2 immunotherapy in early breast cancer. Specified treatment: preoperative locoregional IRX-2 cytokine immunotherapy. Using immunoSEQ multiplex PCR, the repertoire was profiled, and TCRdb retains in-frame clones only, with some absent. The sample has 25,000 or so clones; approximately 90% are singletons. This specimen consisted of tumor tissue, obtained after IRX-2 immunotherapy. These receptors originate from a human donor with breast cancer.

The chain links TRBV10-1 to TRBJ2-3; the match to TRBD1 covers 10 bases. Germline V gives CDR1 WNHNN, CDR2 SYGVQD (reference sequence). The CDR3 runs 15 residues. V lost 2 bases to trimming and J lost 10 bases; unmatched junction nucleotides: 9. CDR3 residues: CASSEIGTGATAQYF. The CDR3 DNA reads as TGCGCCAGCAGTGAGATCGGGACAGGGGCCACGGCGCAGTATTTT.

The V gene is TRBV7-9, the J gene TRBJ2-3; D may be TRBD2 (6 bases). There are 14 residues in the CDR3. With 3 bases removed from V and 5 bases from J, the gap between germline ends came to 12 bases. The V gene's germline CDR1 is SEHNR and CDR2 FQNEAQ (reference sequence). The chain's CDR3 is CASSFSGGVDTQYF. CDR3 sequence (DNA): TGTGCCAGCAGCTTTTCGGGCGGGGTAGATACGCAGTATTTT.

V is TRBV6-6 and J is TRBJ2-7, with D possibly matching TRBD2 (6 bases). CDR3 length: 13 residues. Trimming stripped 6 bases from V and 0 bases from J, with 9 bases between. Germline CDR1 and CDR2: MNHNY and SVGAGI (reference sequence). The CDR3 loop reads CASSPTSSYEQYF. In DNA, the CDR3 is TGTGCCAGCAGCCCGACTAGCTCCTACGAGCAGTACTTC.

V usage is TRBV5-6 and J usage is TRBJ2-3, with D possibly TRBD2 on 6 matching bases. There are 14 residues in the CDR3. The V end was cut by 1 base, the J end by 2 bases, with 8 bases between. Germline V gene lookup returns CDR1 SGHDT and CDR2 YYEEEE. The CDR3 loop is CASSLTGDTDTQYF. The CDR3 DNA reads TGTGCCAGCAGCTTGACGGGGGACACAGATACGCAGTATTTT. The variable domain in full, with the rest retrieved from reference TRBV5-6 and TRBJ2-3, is DAGVTQSPTHLIKTRGQQVTLRCSPKSGHDTVSWYQQALGQGPQFIFQYYEEEERQRGNFPDRFSGHQFPNYSSELNVNALLLGDSALYLCASSLTGDTDTQYFGPGTRLTVL.

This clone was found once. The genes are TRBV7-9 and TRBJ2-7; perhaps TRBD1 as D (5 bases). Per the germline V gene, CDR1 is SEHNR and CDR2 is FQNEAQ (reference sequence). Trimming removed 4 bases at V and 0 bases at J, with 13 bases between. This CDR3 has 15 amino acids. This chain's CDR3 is CASSSDRDSSYEQYF. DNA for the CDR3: TGTGCCAGCAGCTCCGACAGAGATAGCTCCTACGAGCAGTACTTC.